Listed below are T cell receptor beta chains from one sample, sequenced in a study of shared clonotypes between healthy human individuals. Only in-frame clones appear in the TCRdb table, and some are missing; sequencing was by immunoSEQ multiplex PCR. The table lists 1.5 million to 1.9 million clones, approximately 98% of them singletons, with less than 0.55% in the top ten. Material: naive CD4+ T cells sorted from blood. The source is a man between 25 and 39 years old in good health. Each CDR3 is given with its conserved first and last residue. The D gene is left open where the match is weak. Not all rows give a size; the values are once, few, many and, for expanded clones, a class.

>TRBV18|.|TRBJ2-7|.
TGTGCCAGCTCACCAGGTCTGGGAGACTCCTACGAGCAGTACTTC
CASSPGLGDSYEQYF
>TRBV9|.|TRBJ2-2|.
TGTGCCAGCAGCCCCGGGATATCGAACACCGGGGAGCTGTTTTTT
CASSPGISNTGELFF
>TRBV6-5|.|TRBJ2-1|.
TGTGCCAGCAGTTACTTACAGAACTACAATGAGCAGTTCTTC
CASSYLQNYNEQFF
>TRBV18|.|TRBJ2-1|TRBD2
TGTGCCAGCTCACCACTAGCGGGGCCCGGGGAGCAGTTCTTC
CASSPLAGPGEQFF
>TRBV7-9|.|TRBJ2-7|.
TGTGCCAGCAGCTTAGAAGACTCGCGCCACGAGCAGTACTTC
CASSLEDSRHEQYF
>TRBV4-1|.|TRBJ2-2|.
TGCGCCAGCAGCTCTCGAGGGGGCGGGGAGCTGTTTTTT
CASSSRGGGELFF
>TRBV7-9|.|TRBJ1-2|.
TGTGCCAGCCCCGGGACGATTATATATGGCTACACCTTC
CASPGTIIYGYTF
>TRBV27|.|TRBJ2-7|TRBD2
TGTGCCAGCAGTTCCCGGGGTAGGGCGACTAGCGGGCTCTCCTACGAGCAGTACTTC
CASSSRGRATSGLSYEQYF
>TRBV6-6|.|TRBJ2-1|.
TGTGCCAGCAGCACTGTAACTGAGCAGTTCTTC
CASSTVTEQFF
>TRBV5-6|.|TRBJ1-1|.
TGTGCCAGCAGCTTGTTAAGTTCCGCGTTAGCTTTCTTT
CASSLLSSALAFF
>TRBV5-1|.|TRBJ2-1|.
TGCGCCAGCAGGCCGGCCTACCGCTCCTACAATGAGCAGTTCTTC
CASRPAYRSYNEQFF
>TRBV28|few|TRBJ2-7|.
TGTGCCAGCAGTCACAATGCCTACGAGCAGTACTTC
CASSHNAYEQYF
>TRBV5-1|.|TRBJ2-2|.
TGCGCCAGCAGCTTGGGTTCAAGAATCTACACCGGGGAGCTGTTTTTT
CASSLGSRIYTGELFF
>TRBV10-2|.|TRBJ1-2|.
TGCGCCAGCAGCATAACAGAAGCTTATGGCTACACCTTC
CASSITEAYGYTF
>TRBV5-1|.|TRBJ2-3|.
TGCGCCAGCAGCGATACAGATACGCAGTATTTT
CASSDTDTQYF
>TRBV18|.|TRBJ2-1|TRBD2
TGTGCCAGCTCACCGACTAGCGGGAGGGAAGAGCAGTTCTTC
CASSPTSGREEQFF
>TRBV19|.|TRBJ1-5|.
TGTGCCAGTAGTATAGATGGCAGGGGCAATCAGCCCCAGCATTTT
CASSIDGRGNQPQHF
>TRBV6-6|.|TRBJ2-3|TRBD2
TGTGCCAGCAGTTTACTAGCGGGAGAAACAGATACGCAGTATTTT
CASSLLAGETDTQYF
>TRBV7-2|.|TRBJ1-5|.
TGTGCCAGCAGCTTAGCAGGCAGGGCCGGGCAGCCCCAGCATTTT
CASSLAGRAGQPQHF
>TRBV5-1|.|TRBJ1-1|TRBD1
TGCGCCAGCAGGTCGACAGGGCCAAACACTGAAGCTTTCTTT
CASRSTGPNTEAFF
>TRBV28|.|TRBJ2-7|TRBD2
TGTGCCAGCAGGTCTAGCGGGAGAACCTACGAGCAGTACTTC
CASRSSGRTYEQYF
>TRBV4-2|.|TRBJ2-7|.
TGTGCCAGCAGCCAAGGCGAGCCCAAGCAGTACTTC
CASSQGEPKQYF
>TRBV18|.|TRBJ2-5|TRBD2
TGTGCCAGCTCACCGGGACTACCGGGGATAGAGACCCAGTACTTC
CASSPGLPGIETQYF
>TRBV7-9|.|TRBJ2-7|.
TGTGCCAGCAGCTTAGCTGCAGGGGTCATTACCTACGAGCAGTACTTC
CASSLAAGVITYEQYF
>TRBV5-6|.|TRBJ2-2|TRBD2
TGTGCCAGCCGACGGCTAGCGGGAGATGGCGGGGAGCTGTTTTTT
CASRRLAGDGGELFF
>TRBV18|once|TRBJ2-7|TRBD1
TGTGCCAGCTCACCTGGAAAATATCCCGGGACAGCTTACGAGCAGTACTTC
CASSPGKYPGTAYEQYF
>TRBV2|.|TRBJ2-7|.
TGTGCCAGCAAGCAAGAGCCGGGACACAACTACGAGCAGTACTTC
CASKQEPGHNYEQYF
>TRBV15|.|TRBJ2-1|.
TGTGCCACCAGCACTATCGGACAGAACAATGAGCAGTTCTTC
CATSTIGQNNEQFF
>TRBV6-4|.|TRBJ2-1|TRBD2
TGTGCCAGTGGACTAGCGGGAGCGAGTGAGCAGTTCTTC
CASGLAGASEQFF
>TRBV5-1|.|TRBJ2-7|TRBD1
TGCGCCAGCAGCTCAGGACAGGACGAGCAGTACTTC
CASSSGQDEQYF
>TRBV7-2|.|TRBJ2-5|.
TGTGCCAGCAGCTCCCACAAGCAGCTCTACGAGACCCAGTACTTC
CASSSHKQLYETQYF
>TRBV7-8|.|TRBJ2-1|TRBD1
TGTGCCAGCAGCTACCGGACAGGTGCCTACAATGAGCAGTTCTTC
CASSYRTGAYNEQFF
>TRBV5-4|.|TRBJ2-3|.
TGTGCCAGCAGCTTGGCTGCGGCAGATACGCAGTATTTT
CASSLAAADTQYF
>TRBV4-1|.|TRBJ2-3|TRBD1
TGCGCCAGCAGCCAATCCACAGGGGGAGGACTTCTCACAGATACGCAGTATTTT
CASSQSTGGGLLTDTQYF
>TRBV25-1|.|TRBJ2-5|.
TGTGCCAGCAGTGCCCACCAAGAGACCCAGTACTTC
CASSAHQETQYF
>TRBV7-2|.|TRBJ2-3|.
TGTGCCAGCAGCTTATATATGCCCGGGGTGGGGGCTGATACGCAGTATTTT
CASSLYMPGVGADTQYF
>TRBV6-1|.|TRBJ1-1|.
TGTGCCAGCAGTTTGAGGGTTGCGAACACTGAAGCTTTCTTT
CASSLRVANTEAFF